One sample yielded the 17 T cell receptor beta chains listed below, sequenced in a study of cytomegalovirus exposure and HLA in healthy donors. Profiled with immunoSEQ multiplex PCR; TCRdb holds only in-frame clones, not every one. The data show some 150,000 clones, about nine tenths seen once. The material sequenced was PBMCs. These receptors came from a man between 18 and 35 years old in good health and CMV-seropositive.

This clone was recorded only once. The genes are TRBV4-3 and TRBJ1-2, with D unclear. From germline, CDR1 is LGHNA and CDR2 YSLEER. This CDR3 is built from 15 residues. V shed 1 base and J shed 8 bases, with 17 bases lying between them. The CDR3 loop reads CASSQGGQLRSGYTF. DNA of the CDR3: TGCGCCAGCAGCCAAGGAGGGCAATTAAGGTCCGGCTACACCTTC.

The V and J genes are TRBV7-3 and TRBJ2-1; 8 bases line up with TRBD2. Germline CDR1 reads SGHTA; CDR2 reads FQGTGA. CDR3 length equals 16 residues. V lost 2 bases to trimming and J lost 4 bases; unmatched junction nucleotides: 7. This chain's CDR3 is CASSLSFSGTYNEQFF. Written as DNA, the CDR3 is TGTGCCAGCAGCTTATCTTTTAGCGGGACTTACAATGAGCAGTTCTTC.

The V gene is TRBV7-2, the J gene TRBJ2-3; D is unresolved. Germline V lookup: CDR1 SGHTA, CDR2 FQGNSA. V dropped 6 bases and J dropped 2 bases, with 6 bases sitting between them. The CDR3 loop spans 12 amino acids. CDR3 sequence: CASSQATDTQYF. Written as DNA, the CDR3 is TGTGCCAGCAGTCAAGCCACAGATACGCAGTATTTT.

The chain combines TRBV18 with TRBJ2-7, with D maybe TRBD1 (6 bases). The CDR3 length is 17 residues. Germline CDR1 is KGHSH and CDR2 is LQKENI. V lost 3 bases and J lost 6, with 24 bases in between. CDR3 in amino acids: CASSPSQTLQGATEQYF. CDR3 in DNA: TGTGCCAGCTCACCGTCACAGACGTTACAGGGTGCAACCGAGCAGTACTTC.

This chain connects TRBV28 to TRBJ1-2; 9 bases match TRBD1. Per germline, CDR1 MDHEN and CDR2 SYDVKM. The CDR3 is made up of 13 amino acids. Germline trimming cut 5 bases from V and 4 bases from J; bases unmatched to any gene: 2. Here the CDR3 DNA reads TGTGCCAGCAGTAAACAGGGGGCCTATGGCTACACCTTC. Encoded protein: CASSKQGAYGYTF.

The chain joins TRBV30 to TRBJ1-6; 7 bases agree with TRBD1. The germline V gene has CDR1 GTSNPN and CDR2 SVGIG (reference sequence). The V segment lost 3 bases and the J segment 7 bases; nucleotides outside the gene matches: 9. The CDR3 contains 15 residues. The CDR3 spells CAWRLAGTANSPLHF. CDR3 sequence (DNA): TGTGCCTGGAGACTCGCCGGGACAGCCAATTCACCCCTCCACTTT.

Points on this clone: The junction departs from germline at one end; a sequencing error may be responsible. This chain uses TRBV4-1 with TRBJ2-7; tentative D call: TRBD2 (6 bases). CDR3 size: 11 residues. CDR1 is MGHRA, CDR2 YSYEKL, per germline. In nucleotides, the CDR3 is TGCGCCAGCAGCCAGGGGCAGGGACTGCACTTC. It translates to CASSQGQGLHF.

This clone was counted between two and nine times. The V call is TRBV18, the J call TRBJ2-4, with 14 positions matching TRBD2. The CDR3 spans 16 residues. CDR1 is KGHSH, CDR2 LQKENI, per germline. The junction had 5 bases not matched to a gene; V was cut back by 3 bases and J by 7 bases. CDR3 loop: CASSPTGLAGDNIQYF. CDR3 DNA sequence: TGTGCCAGCTCACCGACGGGACTAGCGGGAGATAACATTCAGTACTTC.

J is TRBJ2-7 and V is TRBV5-6; 7 bases map to TRBD1. The CDR3 consists of 13 residues. V trimming: 4 bases; J trimming: 3 bases; junction bases outside the gene matches: 4. Germline-derived CDR1 and CDR2 are SGHDT and YYEEEE. The CDR3 DNA sequence: TGTGCCAGCAGCCTGGGACAGATCTACGAGCAGTACTTC. It specifies CASSLGQIYEQYF. The whole variable domain, remainder taken from reference TRBV5-6 and TRBJ2-7, is DAGVTQSPTHLIKTRGQQVTLRCSPKSGHDTVSWYQQALGQGPQFIFQYYEEEERQRGNFPDRFSGHQFPNYSSELNVNALLLGDSALYLCASSLGQIYEQYFGPGTRLTVT.

This chain uses TRBV28 with TRBJ1-5; 9 nucleotides match TRBD1. The CDR3 consists of 13 residues. Trimming removed 8 bases from V and 4 bases from J; junction bases left unmatched: 3. Germline CDR1 MDHEN, CDR2 SYDVKM. This CDR3 reads CASSGTGNQPQHF. Here the CDR3 DNA reads TGTGCCAGCTCGGGGACAGGGAATCAGCCCCAGCATTTT.

The chain recombines TRBV7-3 with TRBJ2-5; 7 bases agree with TRBD2. J was trimmed by 2 bases and V by 5 bases; bases with no gene match: 8. This CDR3 comprises 15 residues. Looked up from germline, CDR1 is SGHTA and CDR2 is FQGTGA. The DNA for the CDR3 is TGTGCCAGCAGCAACGCGGCTAGCGGACAAGAGACCCAGTACTTC. This codes for CASSNAASGQETQYF.

V and J are TRBV28 and TRBJ1-5; the D is unclear. Germline V gene sequence: CDR1 MDHEN, CDR2 SYDVKM. Trimming took off 2 bases at V and 4 bases at J, with 9 bases between the two ends. The CDR3 contains 14 residues. As DNA, the CDR3 is TGTGCCAGCAGTTTACGGGGTTGGAATCAGCCCCAGCATTTT. It is translated as CASSLRGWNQPQHF.

This clone was observed once. The chain is built from TRBV5-6 and TRBJ2-7; TRBD1 matches at 9 bases. The germline V gene has CDR1 SGHDT and CDR2 YYEEEE. V shed 4 bases and J 5 bases; nucleotides not matched to a gene: 7. The CDR3 covers 14 residues. The CDR3 reads CASSPRDRVHEQYF. CDR3 sequence (DNA): TGTGCCAGCAGCCCCCGGGACAGGGTCCACGAGCAGTACTTC.

The chain couples TRBV9 to TRBJ1-1; D is undetermined. Germline lookup yields CDR1 SGDLS and CDR2 YYNGEE. There are 14 residues in the CDR3. With 0 bases removed from V and 5 bases from J, the gap between germline ends came to 11 bases. The CDR3 nucleotides are TGTGCCAGCAGCGTAGGGCAGGCCGAAACTGAAGCTTTCTTT. Amino acids: CASSVGQAETEAFF.

The chain combines TRBV7-8 with TRBJ2-1; D is unresolved. The CDR3 length is 11 residues. Germline CDR1 is SGHVS and CDR2 is FQNEAQ. The V and J ends lost 4 bases and 10 bases respectively, with 8 bases between them. Here the CDR3 DNA reads TGTGCCAGCAGCTCCCCAGAAGAGCAGTTCTTC. Translation: CASSSPEEQFF.

This chain links TRBV19 with TRBJ1-2; D may be TRBD1 (6 bases). The CDR3 loop spans 15 amino acids. V lost 3 bases, J lost 2 bases, and 13 bases lay in between. Per the germline V gene, CDR1 is LNHDA and CDR2 is SQIVND (reference sequence). This CDR3 reads CASSIFAGANYGYTF. The CDR3 DNA follows: TGTGCCAGTAGTATCTTCGCAGGGGCCAACTATGGCTACACCTTC.

This clone was counted once. The chain uses TRBV14 and TRBJ2-3, with 8 bases identical to TRBD2. The germline gives CDR1 SGHDN, CDR2 FVKESK. The V gene end was trimmed by 2 bases and the J gene end by 0 bases; junction bases not matched to a gene: 4. The CDR3 is 16 residues long. The CDR3 DNA follows: TGTGCCAGCAGCCAATTCCGGGGGGGGAGCACAGATACGCAGTATTTT. Its translation: CASSQFRGGSTDTQYF.